The 14 T cell receptor beta chains reported below all come from one sample, sequenced in a study of blood T cell repertoires in COVID-19 (dated by TCRdb to about 2020). Library creation used the immunoSEQ multiplex PCR assay. Sourced from immuneACCESS, this table was stored by TCRdb with only in-frame sequences that have V and J called. A share of the clones is absent; for the studies checked, an unresolved V gene accounts for under half, and the remainder has no known explanation. The sample table contains roughly 300,000 clones; only one count was recorded for roughly 87% of them. Jointly, the top ten make up 1% of the sample. The sequenced material came from PBMCs or T cells enriched from blood (not recorded which). The receptors originated from a woman aged 25-40 years who had recovered from COVID-19.

The V and J genes are TRBV4-1 and TRBJ2-3, with a possible D match to TRBD2 (6 bases). Germline V lookup: CDR1 MGHRA, CDR2 YSYEKL. This CDR3 region has 17 residues. Trimming left V 0 bases short and J 4 bases short, with 17 bases between. This CDR3 reads CASSQDQWGDGADTQYF. CDR3 in DNA: TGCGCCAGCAGCCAAGATCAGTGGGGGGATGGGGCAGATACGCAGTATTTT.

The V call is TRBV7-9, the J call TRBJ1-1; 7 bases line up with TRBD1. The V gene's germline CDR1 is SEHNR and CDR2 FQNEAQ (reference sequence). V was pared by 5 bases and J by 2 bases, with 11 bases of the junction left unmatched. This CDR3 is 16 amino acids long. The CDR3 loop is CASSNIAGQTNTEAFF. DNA of the CDR3: TGTGCCAGCAGCAACATTGCGGGACAGACTAACACTGAAGCTTTCTTT. The full variable domain, rest sourced from reference TRBV7-9 and TRBJ1-1, is DTGVSQNPRHKITKRGQNVTFRCDPISEHNRLYWYRQTLGQGPEFLTYFQNEAQLEKSRLLSDRFSAERPKGSFSTLEIQRTEQGDSAMYLCASSNIAGQTNTEAFFGQGTRLTVV.

J is TRBJ1-1 and V is TRBV28; no reliable D call. CDR1 and CDR2 from the germline V gene are MDHEN and SYDVKM. This CDR3 contains 13 residues. V lost 3 bases, J lost 2 bases, and 7 bases lay in between. CDR3 amino acids: CASSFSTNTEAFF. DNA for the CDR3: TGTGCCAGCAGTTTTTCGACTAACACTGAAGCTTTCTTT.

The rearrangement uses TRBV11-3 and TRBJ2-7, with 9 bases fitting TRBD1. Germline lookup yields CDR1 SGHNT and CDR2 YENEEA. This CDR3 spans 12 amino acids. V lost 5 bases, J lost 5 bases, and 1 base stayed unmatched. The CDR3 bases are TGTGCCAGCAGCCGGGACAGGGACGAGCAGTACTTC. Amino acids: CASSRDRDEQYF.

V is TRBV5-4 and J is TRBJ1-4; D unresolved. V lost 4 bases and J 3 bases, leaving 10 bases between the germline ends. Germline lookup yields CDR1 SGHNT and CDR2 YYREEE (reference sequence). The CDR3 covers 14 residues. The CDR3 DNA is TGTGCCAGCAGCAAGGGAGTGGCTAATGAAAAACTGTTTTTT. Translated, it gives CASSKGVANEKLFF. Drawing the rest from reference TRBV5-4 and TRBJ1-4, the complete variable domain is ETGVTQSPTHLIKTRGQQVTLRCSSQSGHNTVSWYQQALGQGPQFIFQYYREEENGRGNFPPRFSGLQFPNYSSELNVNALELDDSALYLCASSKGVANEKLFFGSGTQLSVL.

CDR3 sequence reads: CASSPGGLGAAGYTF. CDR3 DNA: TGTGCCAGCAGTCCCGGGGGGTTAGGTGCCGCTGGCTACACCTTC. The gene calls are TRBV2 and TRBJ1-2; weak D call: TRBD1 (5 bases). Trimming stripped 5 bases from V and 7 bases from J, with 20 bases between. Germline-derived CDR1 and CDR2 are SNHLY and FYNNEI. CDR3 length: 15 residues.

CDR3 in DNA: TGTGCCAGCCGACAGGGATCAGGAAACACCATATATTTT. As protein: CASRQGSGNTIYF. This sequence joins TRBV7-8 and TRBJ1-3; 7 bases are shared with TRBD1. The V gene end was trimmed by 8 bases and the J gene end by 4 bases; junction bases not matched to a gene: 5. This CDR3 contains 13 residues. CDR1 SGHVS and CDR2 FQNEAQ come from the germline V gene. Together with reference TRBV7-8 and TRBJ1-3, the CDR3 gives the full variable domain: GAGVSQSPRYKVAKRGQDVALRCDPISGHVSLFWYQQALGQGPEFLTYFQNEAQLDKSGLPSDRFFAERPEGSVSTLKIQRTQQEDSAVYLCASRQGSGNTIYFGEGSWLTVV.

This clone has only one observation. J is TRBJ2-7 and V is TRBV19; 8 nucleotides match TRBD1. This CDR3 comprises 15 residues. Trimming removed 5 bases from V and 4 bases from J; junction bases left unmatched: 10. From germline, CDR1 is LNHDA and CDR2 SQIVND (reference sequence). CDR3 amino acids: CASSAGQGTSYEQYF. In nucleotides, the CDR3 is TGTGCCAGTAGTGCCGGACAGGGTACGTCTTACGAGCAGTACTTC.

This sequence joins TRBV10-1 and TRBJ2-3, with D unclear. This CDR3 has 15 residues. V dropped 0 bases and J dropped 2 bases, with 9 bases sitting between them. Germline CDR1 is WNHNN and CDR2 is SYGVQD (reference sequence). CDR3 residues: CASSESLGYTDTQYF. The CDR3 coding sequence is TGCGCCAGCAGTGAGTCTTTGGGCTACACAGATACGCAGTATTTT.

The chain uses TRBV2 and TRBJ1-5; TRBD1 might be the D (5 bases). Trimming removed 3 bases at V and 3 bases at J, with 9 bases between. CDR3 length equals 14 residues. CDR1 is SNHLY and CDR2 is FYNNEI in the germline V gene. CDR3 in amino acids: CASSEGRDNQPQHF. CDR3 DNA: TGTGCCAGCAGTGAGGGCAGGGACAATCAGCCCCAGCATTTT.

V is TRBV7-9 and J is TRBJ2-7; possibly TRBD1 for D (6 bases). V was shortened by 4 bases and J by 2 bases, with 15 bases between the two germline ends. This CDR3 comprises 15 residues. The germline gives CDR1 SEHNR, CDR2 FQNEAQ (reference sequence). The CDR3 reads CASSSTGPTAYEQYF. The DNA of the CDR3 is TGTGCCAGCAGCTCGACAGGTCCAACCGCCTACGAGCAGTACTTC.

V gene TRBV4-1 combines with J gene TRBJ2-1; 7 bases align to TRBD1. The ends lost 7 bases at V and 4 bases at J; junction bases unmatched: 13. The germline gives CDR1 MGHRA, CDR2 YSYEKL. The CDR3 loop spans 16 amino acids. CDR3 protein: CASTSVTGVSYNEQFF. The DNA of the CDR3 is TGCGCCAGCACCTCCGTAACAGGGGTCTCTTACAATGAGCAGTTCTTC.

The J gene is TRBJ2-5, the V gene TRBV15, with 16 bases that match TRBD2. J gave up 5 bases and V 0 bases, and 9 bases lay outside the gene matches. This CDR3 is built from 19 residues. Germline V gene sequence: CDR1 LNHNV, CDR2 YYDKDF (reference sequence). The CDR3 is CATSRDYGTSGGARETQYF. CDR3 coding DNA: TGTGCCACCAGCAGAGATTACGGGACTAGCGGGGGGGCAAGGGAGACCCAGTACTTC.

This clone came up a few times. The genes are TRBV6-5 and TRBJ2-5; TRBD2 is a possible D gene (6 bases). The V end lost 7 bases, the J end lost 6 bases, and 12 bases lay between the germline ends. This CDR3 has 12 amino acids. The germline CDR1 and CDR2 sequences are MNHEY and SVGAGI. The CDR3 loop is CASTLAEKTQYF. As DNA, the CDR3 is TGTGCCAGCACCTTAGCGGAAAAGACCCAGTACTTC.